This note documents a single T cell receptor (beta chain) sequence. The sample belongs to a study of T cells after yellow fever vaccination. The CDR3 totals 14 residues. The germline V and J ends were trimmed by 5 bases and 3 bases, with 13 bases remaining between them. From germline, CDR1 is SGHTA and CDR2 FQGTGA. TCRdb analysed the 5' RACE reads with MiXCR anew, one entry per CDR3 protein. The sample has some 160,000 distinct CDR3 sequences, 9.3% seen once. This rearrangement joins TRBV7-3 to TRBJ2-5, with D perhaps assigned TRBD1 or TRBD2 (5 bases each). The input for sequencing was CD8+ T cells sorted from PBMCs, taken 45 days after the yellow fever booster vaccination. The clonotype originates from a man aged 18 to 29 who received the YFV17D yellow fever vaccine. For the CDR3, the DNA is TGTGCCAGCAGCGAATCGGGGCCAAAAGAGACCCAGTACTTC. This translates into CASSESGPKETQYF.